This T cell receptor beta chain is drawn from a study of cytomegalovirus exposure and HLA in healthy donors. The assay was immunoSEQ multiplex PCR, and TCRdb's table has in-frame clones only and misses some. The table lists tens of thousands of clones, roughly 80% of them singletons. About this clone: No antigen is known for it.

V was trimmed by 0 bases and J by 4 bases, leaving 15 bases between them. CDR1 LGHNA and CDR2 YNFKEQ come from the germline V gene. The CDR3 consists of 17 residues. Study-level findings and limits: The study put 150 or so TCR beta chains on its list as cytomegalovirus-associated.

The rearrangement uses TRBV4-2 and TRBJ2-2; possible D gene TRBD2, 6 bases. This sequence was found in a woman aged 18-29 years in good health and CMV-seropositive. The sample comprised PBMCs. The CDR3 here is CASSQDLGGTRTGELFF. The DNA for the CDR3 is TGTGCCAGCAGCCAAGATCTTGGAGGGACGCGCACCGGGGAGCTGTTTTTT.